The next 23 T cell receptor beta chains were all read from a single sample in a study of vaccination and CD4 T cells after COVID-19. These receptors' targets are unknown. The Oncomine TCR Beta short-read assay sequenced DNA from cultured CD4+ T cells. MiXCR, applied by TCRdb to the PCR reads, yields one record per CDR3 protein. This sample carries about 12,000 distinct CDR3 sequences, 50% to 75% of them seen once, and the ten largest clones take less than 9%. The treatment was: approximately nine-day PBMC culture with coronavirus spike peptide pools or control peptides (ViraFEST assay). The sequenced sample was CD4+ T cells from blood, cultured in vitro, obtained before SARS-CoV-2 vaccination. The receptors here all came from a human donor who had recovered from COVID-19.

The chain combines TRBV28 with TRBJ1-5, with D hard to call. Germline CDR1 reads MDHEN; CDR2 reads SYDVKM. V dropped 5 bases and J dropped 0 bases, with 14 bases sitting between them. The CDR3 contains 16 residues. The chain's CDR3 is CASSDPGPTSNQPQHF. CDR3 sequence (DNA): TGTGCCAGCAGTGACCCGGGTCCAACTAGCAATCAGCCCCAGCATTTT.

The V and J genes are TRBV15 and TRBJ2-5, with unresolved D. V gave up 0 bases and J gave up 1 base, with 21 bases separating them. CDR1 and CDR2 from the germline V gene are LNHNV and YYDKDF (reference sequence). This CDR3 has 19 amino acids. CDR3 in DNA: TGTGCCACCAGCAGAGATTTTCAATTTTACACGGAGACCCAAGAGACCCAGTACTTC. Translating it yields CATSRDFQFYTETQETQYF.

V is TRBV7-2 and J is TRBJ2-5; D unresolved. Per germline, CDR1 SGHTA and CDR2 FQGNSA. The CDR3 length is 13 residues. Trimming took off 3 bases at V and 0 bases at J, with 5 bases between the two ends. The CDR3 protein is CASSLLNQETQYF. The CDR3 coding sequence is TGTGCCAGCAGCTTGTTAAACCAAGAGACCCAGTACTTC. The complete variable domain, with remaining parts taken from reference TRBV7-2 and TRBJ2-5, reads GAGVSQSPSNKVTEKGKDVELRCDPISGHTALYWYRQSLGQGLEFLIYFQGNSAPDKSGLPSDRFSAERTGGSVSTLTIQRTQQEDSAVYLCASSLLNQETQYFGPGTRLLVL.

The chain links TRBV4-3 to TRBJ1-2; D ambiguous. Germline CDR1 reads LGHNA; CDR2 reads YSLEER. The V end lost 0 bases, the J end lost 7 bases, and 12 bases lay between the germline ends. This CDR3 contains 14 residues. The CDR3 DNA follows: TGCGCCAGCAGCCAAGATTTAGGGAAGGGTGGCTACACCTTC. Protein sequence: CASSQDLGKGGYTF.

This chain links TRBV6-2 or TRBV6-3 with TRBJ1-6; D gene unclear. From germline, CDR1 is MNHEY and CDR2 SVGEGT. V was clipped by 4 bases and J by 7 bases, with 11 bases between them. The CDR3 is 14 residues long. DNA of the CDR3: TGTGCCAGCAGTTTACGCGGGGTGAATTCACCCCTCCACTTT. It encodes CASSLRGVNSPLHF.

The CDR3 DNA is TGTGCCAGCAGTTATCAAGGGGGTCCAGAGACCCAGTACTTC. Translation: CASSYQGGPETQYF. The chain uses TRBV12-3 or TRBV12-4 and TRBJ2-5, with D perhaps TRBD1 (6 bases). The CDR3 totals 14 residues. The V end was cut by 4 bases, the J end by 4 bases, with 13 bases between.

The chain is built from TRBV6-1 and TRBJ2-1, with TRBD2 as a possible D gene (5 bases). Trimming removed 0 bases from V and 2 bases from J, with 14 bases in between. The germline CDR1 and CDR2 sequences are MNHNS and SASEGT. CDR3 length equals 17 residues. CDR3 loop: CASSEAPGVRTYNEQFF. CDR3 in DNA: TGTGCCAGCAGTGAAGCACCCGGGGTACGGACCTACAATGAGCAGTTCTTC.

The chain links TRBV19 to TRBJ2-2; D unresolved. The CDR3 extends over 12 amino acids. V was pared by 5 bases and J by 7 bases, with 8 bases between. The germline V gene has CDR1 LNHDA and CDR2 SQIVND (reference sequence). CDR3 in amino acids: CASSRPVGELFF. In nucleotides, the CDR3 is TGTGCCAGTAGTCGTCCAGTCGGGGAGCTGTTTTTT. Looking up the rest from reference TRBV19 and TRBJ2-2 gives the full variable domain: DGGITQSPKYLFRKEGQNVTLSCEQNLNHDAMYWYRQDPGQGLRLIYYSQIVNDFQKGDIAEGYSVSREKKESFPLTVTSAQKNPTAFYLCASSRPVGELFFGEGSRLTVL.

Within the sample, this clonotype is medium-sized. V usage is TRBV10-3 and J usage is TRBJ1-2; possibly TRBD1 for D (6 bases). CDR3 size: 18 residues. V shed 2 bases and J shed 2 bases, with 21 bases lying between them. Germline assignment: CDR1 ENHRY and CDR2 SYGVKD. The CDR3 DNA follows: TGTGCCATCAGTGAGGCCGGACACAACCTGGGGGGCAACTATGGCTACACCTTC. Residues: CAISEAGHNLGGNYGYTF.

The V call is TRBV10-3, the J call TRBJ1-1, with D perhaps TRBD1 (6 bases). The CDR3 is made up of 13 amino acids. Trimming took 10 bases from V and 3 from J, leaving 15 bases between them. CDR1 is ENHRY and CDR2 is SYGVKD in the germline V gene. CDR3 region: CATWDTLHTEAFF. The CDR3 DNA sequence: TGTGCCACCTGGGACACACTTCACACTGAAGCTTTCTTT.

The rearrangement joins TRBV7-2 to TRBJ2-1; the D is unclear. Trimming cost V 4 bases and J 8 bases, with 21 bases left between them. The CDR3 is made up of 16 amino acids. Germline V lookup: CDR1 SGHTA, CDR2 FQGNSA. The CDR3 loop is CASSSSRAAEGYEQFF. The CDR3 DNA sequence: TGTGCCAGCAGCTCCTCCCGGGCCGCCGAAGGCTATGAGCAGTTCTTC.

This chain joins TRBV27 and TRBJ1-5, with 11 positions matching TRBD1. V shed 4 bases, J shed 5 bases, and the junction held 1 base outside the gene matches. CDR1 and CDR2 from the germline V gene are MNHEY and SMNVEV (reference sequence). This CDR3 has 14 amino acids. The CDR3 reads CASSSDRGHQPQHF. CDR3 DNA: TGTGCCAGCAGTTCGGACAGGGGGCATCAGCCCCAGCATTTT.

The CDR3 nucleotides read TGTGCCAGCAGGTGGGGCTTGAATCAGCCCCAGCATTTT. Its translation is CASRWGLNQPQHF. V usage is TRBV6-1 and J usage is TRBJ1-5, with a weak D call TRBD1 (5 bases). The CDR3 is 13 residues long. Trimming took 6 bases from V and 4 from J, leaving 10 bases between them. Germline CDR1 and CDR2: MNHNS and SASEGT.

This clonotype was recorded a few times. The genes are TRBV27 and TRBJ1-5; D possibly corresponds to TRBD1 (6 bases). The CDR3 extends over 15 amino acids. V was shortened by 6 bases and J by 0 bases, with 12 bases between the two germline ends. Germline V gene data show CDR1 as MNHEY and CDR2 as SMNVEV (reference sequence). Here the CDR3 DNA reads TGTGCCAGCAGGCCAGGACAGATTAGCAATCAGCCCCAGCATTTT. This codes for CASRPGQISNQPQHF.

This clonotype was recorded only once. V usage is TRBV24-1 and J usage is TRBJ2-1; 10 bases are a match to TRBD1. V lost 3 bases to trimming and J lost 7 bases; unmatched junction nucleotides: 8. The CDR3 is 16 amino acids. Per germline, CDR1 KGHDR and CDR2 SFDVKD. CDR3 residues: CATSDAPGQGKNEQFF. CDR3 nucleotide sequence: TGTGCCACCAGTGATGCACCGGGACAGGGGAAAAATGAGCAGTTCTTC.

The J gene is TRBJ2-7, the V gene TRBV10-2, with 7 bases fitting TRBD1. Germline V lookup: CDR1 WSHSY, CDR2 SAAADI. This CDR3 is built from 14 residues. The V gene end was trimmed by 0 bases and the J gene end by 3 bases; junction bases not matched to a gene: 2. CDR3 residues: CASSESTGIYEQYF. Written as DNA, the CDR3 is TGCGCCAGCAGTGAGTCGACAGGGATCTACGAGCAGTACTTC.

The chain links TRBV5-1 to TRBJ1-2, with D hard to call. Per the germline V gene, CDR1 is SGHRS and CDR2 is YFSETQ. The CDR3 contains 14 residues. V lost 0 bases, J lost 3 bases, and 9 bases lay in between. CDR3 bases: TGCGCCAGCAGCTTGGTGGGTTCCGACTATGGCTACACCTTC. It codes for CASSLVGSDYGYTF.

The genes are TRBV4-3 and TRBJ1-5; no clear D. Germline V CDR1 and CDR2: LGHNA, YSLEER. The CDR3 runs 16 residues. Trimming shortened V by 0 bases and J by 4 bases, and 13 bases separated the two germline ends. As DNA, the CDR3 is TGCGCCAGCAGCCAAGATTTGAGCGTCAAGAATCAGCCCCAGCATTTT. Amino acids: CASSQDLSVKNQPQHF.

The CDR3 DNA sequence: TGTGCCAGCAGTTTTGGGGGGTACGCCTATGGCTACACCTTC. Protein: CASSFGGYAYGYTF. V and J are TRBV12-3 or TRBV12-4 and TRBJ1-2; possible D gene TRBD1, 5 bases. The length of the CDR3 is 14 residues. V was pared by 3 bases and J by 4 bases, with 12 bases between.

This clonotype has a single count. The chain employs TRBV28 and TRBJ1-2; weak D call: TRBD1 (6 bases). Trimming cost V 5 bases and J 4 bases, with 23 bases left between them. CDR3 size: 17 residues. The germline CDR1 and CDR2 sequences are MDHEN and SYDVKM. The CDR3: CASSPYSHRAKSYGYTF. CDR3 coding DNA: TGTGCCAGCAGTCCCTATTCCCACAGGGCTAAGAGCTATGGCTACACCTTC.

J is TRBJ2-5 and V is TRBV11-3; D gene unclear. V lost 3 bases to trimming and J lost 1 base, with 12 bases between them. Germline CDR1 SGHNT, CDR2 YENEEA. The CDR3 covers 15 residues. Here the CDR3 reads CASSFMVSAQETQYF. As DNA, the CDR3 is TGTGCCAGCAGCTTTATGGTGTCAGCCCAAGAGACCCAGTACTTC.

The chain joins TRBV11-1 to TRBJ2-3; D is unresolved. Germline assignment: CDR1 SGHAT and CDR2 FQDESV (reference sequence). The V and J ends lost 2 bases and 1 base respectively, with 4 bases between them. The length of the CDR3 is 13 residues. CDR3 sequence reads: CASSLTGTDTQYF. CDR3 coding DNA: TGTGCCAGCAGCTTAACGGGCACAGATACGCAGTATTTT.

This clonotype was picked up one time. The rearrangement uses TRBV9 and TRBJ1-1; D unresolved. Trimming cost V 3 bases and J 4 bases, with 10 bases left between them. Germline V lookup: CDR1 SGDLS, CDR2 YYNGEE. The CDR3 is made up of 13 amino acids. CDR3 protein: CASSASVGTEAFF. The CDR3, as DNA: TGTGCCAGCAGCGCCTCGGTGGGCACTGAAGCTTTCTTT.